This T cell receptor (beta chain) was identified during a study of technical replicates of blood from a handful of donors (dated by TCRdb to 2017 to 2019). The germline V gene sets CDR1 to SGDLS and CDR2 to YYNGEE. Germline trimming amounts to 4 bases on V and 1 base on J, with 4 as the count of junction bases outside the gene matches. The CDR3 starts with the cysteine, ends with the phenylalanine, and has 14 residues. The read is trimmed to its CDR3 DNA, 42 bases read in frame from base 1. Libraries were prepared through the immunoSEQ multiplex PCR assay. TCRdb's version of the immuneACCESS table is confined to in-frame rearrangements and falls short of the full clone set. An unresolved V gene accounts for under half of the shortfall where checked; the remainder is of unknown origin. This sample comprises 60,000 to 95,000 clones, 91% of them detected only once. The ten most abundant clones make up more than 0.35% of the sample.

Comments on this clone: Its antigen is not yet known. Base qualities are not recorded, but no much larger clone differs from it by a single base.

The rearrangement combines TRBV9 with TRBJ1-1; 7 bases in between match TRBD1. This sequence was found in a human donor in good health. Some clones in this sample may be carry-over from other donors' samples. The source material was T cells isolated from PBMCs. The base sequence is TGTGCCAGCAGCAATGACAGGGCGAACACTGAAGCTTTCTTT. It codes for CASSNDRANTEAFF.